The subject of this entry is one T cell receptor beta chain. This entry belongs to a study of type 1 regulatory T cells. CDR3 length: 17 amino acids. V was clipped by 4 bases and J by 4 bases; unmatched bases: 10. In germline, CDR1 is SGHTA, CDR2 FQGNSA. From the reads, TCRdb called clonotypes with MiXCR, one entry per CDR3 protein. The sample lists 90,000 to 100,000 distinct CDR3 sequences; roughly a third were seen once. This chain uses TRBV7-2 with TRBJ2-7; 13 bases align to TRBD2. The receptor was isolated from a human donor in good health. Sequencing used CD4+ T cells, either the whole sample or a sorted fraction (not recorded which). In nucleotides, the CDR3 is TGTGCCAGCAGCTCCCGACTAGCGGGAGGTGTGGGGTACGAGCAGTACTTC. Amino acid sequence: CASSSRLAGGVGYEQYF.